This T cell receptor beta chain derives from a study of control samples from healthy donors and cancer patients. Here immunoSEQ multiplex PCR was the method, and the copy in TCRdb shows in-frame clones only, minus some. The data show about 140,000 clones, about 90% seen once. Germline trimming cut 6 bases from V and 11 bases from J; bases unmatched to any gene: 14. The CDR3 is 14 amino acids. The germline V gene encodes CDR1 SGHDT and CDR2 YYEEEE. V is TRBV5-6 and J is TRBJ1-1; TRBD1 matches 9 bases. The sequenced material came from blood. The receptor was isolated from a man between 18 and 35 years old in good health. In DNA form, the CDR3 reads TGTGCCAGCACCACCACCGGGACAGGGTTCGTTGCTTTCTTT. It specifies CASTTTGTGFVAFF.